These 2 T cell receptor beta chains were all obtained from the same sample, sequenced in a study of cytomegalovirus exposure and HLA in healthy donors. With 60 Vbeta and 13 Jbeta primers, the PCR was carried out. Repertoires were generated with immunoSEQ multiplex PCR, while TCRdb's copy carries only in-frame clones and drops some. In the table there are 140,000 to 150,000 clones, about 82% of which are singletons. Source material: PBMCs. The source is a male donor in good health and CMV-seronegative.

The chain carries TRBV7-8 and TRBJ1-1; D call uncertain. V was shortened by 3 bases and J by 4 bases, with 9 bases between the two germline ends. Germline V gene data show CDR1 as SGHVS and CDR2 as FQNEAQ. There are 13 residues in the CDR3. The CDR3 here is CASSLRLSTEAFF. Here the CDR3 DNA reads TGTGCCAGCAGCTTGCGACTGAGCACTGAAGCTTTCTTT.

V and J are TRBV28 and TRBJ2-4, with 12 nucleotides matching TRBD2. V lost 4 bases, J lost 2 bases, and 12 bases stayed unmatched. The CDR3 sequence is 19 residues long. Looked up from germline, CDR1 is MDHEN and CDR2 is SYDVKM. CDR3 sequence reads: CASSSNRLAGEVTKNIQYF. The CDR3 DNA is TGTGCCAGCAGTTCGAATCGACTAGCGGGAGAGGTAACCAAAAACATTCAGTACTTC.